Each of the 28 T cell receptor beta chains below was sequenced from the same sample in a study of CD8 T cells in Susac syndrome. Reverse transcription used roughly 0.45 to 1 ug RNA and random hexamers. TCRdb passed the immunoSEQ multiplex PCR reads through MiXCR, listing each CDR3 protein once. Of about 150,000 distinct CDR3 sequences in the sample, approximately 93% were seen once. The sequencing input was CD4+ T cells from PBMCs. These TCRs come from a human donor in good health.

This chain uses TRBV20-1 with TRBJ1-5; D perhaps matches TRBD1 (5 bases). Looked up from germline, CDR1 is DFQATT and CDR2 is SNEGSKA (reference sequence). This CDR3 region has 17 residues. V was shortened by 0 bases and J by 3 bases, with 18 bases between the two germline ends. The CDR3 loop is CSAREVPHLGANQPQHF. In DNA form, the CDR3 reads TGCAGTGCTAGAGAGGTGCCCCATTTAGGGGCCAATCAGCCCCAGCATTTT.

The rearrangement uses TRBV7-2 and TRBJ1-5; 8 bases line up with TRBD1. The ends lost 1 base at V and 0 bases at J; junction bases unmatched: 11. Per the germline V gene, CDR1 is SGHTA and CDR2 is FQGNSA. This CDR3 contains 19 residues. CDR3 sequence (DNA): TGTGCCAGCAGCTTAGTAGGCGGACAGGGTTTTGATAGCAATCAGCCCCAGCATTTT. The encoded protein is CASSLVGGQGFDSNQPQHF.

The chain uses TRBV11-2 and TRBJ1-2, with a tentative D call TRBD1 (5 bases). Deletions cut 5 bases from V and 8 bases from J, with 18 bases between. The CDR3 totals 14 residues. Germline V gene sequence: CDR1 SGHAT, CDR2 FQNNGV. The CDR3 is CASSRDRLQRGYTF. As DNA, the CDR3 is TGTGCCAGCAGCCGCGACAGACTTCAGCGCGGCTACACCTTC.

V gene TRBV29-1 combines with J gene TRBJ1-2; TRBD1 aligns across 9 bases. The germline V gene has CDR1 SQVTM and CDR2 ANQGSEA. Trimming at V came to 4 bases and at J to 6 bases, leaving 3 bases not matched to a gene. The CDR3 covers 12 residues. The CDR3 DNA is TGCAGCGTTGTGGGACAGGGAAATGGCTACACCTTC. Protein product: CSVVGQGNGYTF.

The CDR3: CASSSTGVYNEQFF. The CDR3 bases are TGCGCCAGCAGCTCTACAGGGGTCTACAATGAGCAGTTCTTC. The chain combines TRBV5-1 with TRBJ2-1; 7 nucleotides line up with TRBD1. CDR1 SGHRS and CDR2 YFSETQ come from the germline V gene. This CDR3 contains 14 residues. Trimming took 3 bases from V and 3 from J; bases not matched to a gene: 3.

This clonotype was seen only once. V and J are TRBV9 and TRBJ1-1; D call uncertain. The CDR3 has 12 amino acids. V was pared by 6 bases and J by 3 bases, with 9 bases between. Germline CDR1 and CDR2: SGDLS and YYNGEE. Here the CDR3 DNA reads TGTGCCAGCAACCGGGCAGACACTGAAGCTTTCTTT. Translated: CASNRADTEAFF. Complete variable domain (other parts from reference TRBV9 and TRBJ1-1): DSGVTQTPKHLITATGQRVTLRCSPRSGDLSVYWYQQSLDQGLQFLIQYYNGEERAKGNILERFSAQQFPDLHSELNLSSLELGDSALYFCASNRADTEAFFGQGTRLTVV.

The genes are TRBV5-1 and TRBJ1-3; perhaps TRBD1 as D (6 bases). V lost 3 bases and J 2 bases, leaving 12 bases between the germline ends. The CDR3 sequence is 15 residues long. The germline gives CDR1 SGHRS, CDR2 YFSETQ. CDR3 sequence reads: CASSYREGAGNTIYF. CDR3 DNA: TGCGCCAGCAGCTACAGGGAAGGCGCTGGAAACACCATATATTTT.

The rearrangement uses TRBV30 and TRBJ2-5; D is perhaps TRBD2 (6 bases). CDR1 and CDR2 from the germline V gene are GTSNPN and SVGIG (reference sequence). CDR3 length: 13 residues. The V end was cut by 7 bases, the J end by 3 bases, with 15 bases between. In nucleotides, the CDR3 is TGTGCCTTCGGACTGGGGGGTAAAGAGACCCAGTACTTC. Protein sequence: CAFGLGGKETQYF. The whole variable domain, remainder taken from reference TRBV30 and TRBJ2-5, is SQTIHQWPATLVQPVGSPLSLECTVEGTSNPNLYWYRQAAGRGLQLLFYSVGIGQISSEVPQNLSASRPQDRQFILSSKKLLLSDSGFYLCAFGLGGKETQYFGPGTRLLVL.

The chain employs TRBV6-1 and TRBJ1-2; D is possibly TRBD1 (6 bases). The germline CDR1 and CDR2 sequences are MNHNS and SASEGT. The CDR3 covers 12 residues. With 7 bases removed from V and 6 bases from J, the gap between germline ends came to 12 bases. The CDR3 loop reads CASKGAGDGYTF. CDR3 coding DNA: TGTGCCAGCAAAGGGGCAGGGGATGGCTACACCTTC.

This chain links TRBV25-1 with TRBJ1-1; D remains unclear. This CDR3 is 12 amino acids long. V lost 10 bases and J lost 1, with 10 bases in between. Germline V lookup: CDR1 MGHDK, CDR2 SYGVNS. CDR3 sequence (DNA): TGTGCCACCTACGACGGGAACACTGAAGCTTTCTTT. Its protein product is CATYDGNTEAFF.

The chain joins TRBV3-1 to TRBJ2-5, with TRBD2 matching over 8 bases. This CDR3 has 17 residues. Trimming at V came to 0 bases and at J to 5 bases, leaving 11 bases not matched to a gene. Germline CDR1 is LGHDT and CDR2 is YNNKEL (reference sequence). The CDR3 loop reads CASSQDIGRGGSETQYF. Written as DNA, the CDR3 is TGTGCCAGCAGCCAAGATATCGGGAGGGGGGGATCGGAGACCCAGTACTTC.

V gene TRBV29-1 combines with J gene TRBJ1-3; the D gene is possibly TRBD1 (5 bases). This CDR3 is 13 amino acids long. Looked up from germline, CDR1 is SQVTM and CDR2 is ANQGSEA. Between the trimmed V and J ends, which lost 6 bases and 2 bases, there was a span of 11 bases. CDR3 bases: TGCAGCGTGGGACGCGAGGCTGGAAACACCATATATTTT. This codes for CSVGREAGNTIYF.

The chain is built from TRBV29-1 and TRBJ2-1, with a possible D match to TRBD2 (5 bases). The V gene lost 0 bases and the J gene lost 6 bases, with 12 bases spanning the gap. The CDR3 spans 14 residues. CDR1 is SQVTM, CDR2 ANQGSEA, per germline. Here the CDR3 reads CSVEDGRTFNEQFF. CDR3 bases: TGCAGCGTTGAAGATGGTCGGACTTTCAATGAGCAGTTCTTC.

The rearrangement joins TRBV21-1 to TRBJ1-2; whether TRBD1, the table's D call, matches the DNA was not checked. TRBV21-1 is described as a pseudogene. The CDR3 has 19 residues. The CDR3 region is CASSRGDRGIDNANYGYTF. CDR3 in DNA: TGTGCCAGCAGCAGAGGAGACAGGGGAATAGACAACGCTAACTATGGCTACACCTTC.

This chain joins TRBV7-2 and TRBJ2-7, with D perhaps matching TRBD2 (5 bases). This CDR3 has 15 residues. V dropped 6 bases and J dropped 0 bases, with 15 bases sitting between them. Germline lookup yields CDR1 SGHTA and CDR2 FQGNSA. CDR3 in DNA: TGTGCCAGCAGTTTCCGGCTAGCCAGCTCCTACGAGCAGTACTTC. It is translated as CASSFRLASSYEQYF.

The CDR3 nucleotides are TGTGCCAGCTCACCACTTGCGCGATCGGATCAGCCCCAGCATTTT. It translates to CASSPLARSDQPQHF. The gene calls are TRBV18 and TRBJ1-5, with unresolved D. The CDR3 length is 15 residues. V lost 1 base to trimming and J lost 5 bases, with 12 bases between them. Germline-derived CDR1 and CDR2 are KGHSH and LQKENI.

The V call is TRBV5-8, the J call TRBJ2-5; D may be TRBD2 (6 bases). Trimming cost V 3 bases and J 6 bases, with 15 bases left between them. This CDR3 has 14 residues. Per germline, CDR1 SGHTS and CDR2 YDEGEE. CDR3 residues: CASSSGGVLKTQYF. The CDR3 bases are TGTGCCAGCAGCTCTGGCGGGGTCTTGAAGACCCAGTACTTC.

The chain has TRBV24-1 and TRBJ2-1; D not resolved. The germline V and J ends were trimmed by 4 bases and 9 bases, with 9 bases remaining between them. The CDR3 consists of 12 residues. Germline V gives CDR1 KGHDR, CDR2 SFDVKD. CDR3 in DNA: TGTGCCACCAGTGAAAGATTCGGTGAGCAGTTCTTC. Protein product: CATSERFGEQFF.

J is TRBJ2-5 and V is TRBV5-1; 8 bases agree with TRBD2. V was clipped by 0 bases and J by 4 bases; unmatched bases: 5. The germline gives CDR1 SGHRS, CDR2 YFSETQ. CDR3 length: 15 residues. As DNA, the CDR3 is TGCGCCAGCAGCTTGGGAGCGGGAGTGGGAGAGACCCAGTACTTC. It translates to CASSLGAGVGETQYF.

The chain has TRBV18 and TRBJ2-7; D is unresolved. V lost 3 bases to trimming and J lost 4 bases, with 16 bases between them. The V gene's germline CDR1 is KGHSH and CDR2 LQKENI. The CDR3 is 15 amino acids. CDR3: CASSPPSGALYEQYF. CDR3 in DNA: TGTGCCAGCTCACCCCCCTCCGGTGCCCTTTACGAGCAGTACTTC. Full variable domain (outside the CDR3, taken from reference TRBV18 and TRBJ2-7): NAGVMQNPRHLVRRRGQEARLRCSPMKGHSHVYWYRQLPEEGLKFMVYLQKENIIDESGMPKERFSAEFPKEGPSILRIQQVVRGDSAAYFCASSPPSGALYEQYFGPGTRLTVT.

J is TRBJ2-7 and V is TRBV6-2 or TRBV6-3; D is perhaps TRBD1 (5 bases). The CDR3 loop spans 11 amino acids. Trimming took off 9 bases at V and 3 bases at J, with 9 bases between the two ends. Germline CDR1 reads MNHEY; CDR2 reads SVGEGT. The CDR3 DNA sequence: TGTGCCAGTAGACAGTTCTACGAGCAGTACTTC. Protein sequence: CASRQFYEQYF.

The V call is TRBV20-1, the J call TRBJ2-3; 13 bases align to TRBD2. This CDR3 is 14 amino acids long. In germline, CDR1 is DFQATT, CDR2 SNEGSKA (reference sequence). The CDR3 sequence is CTTGLAGLTDTQYF. The CDR3 DNA is TGCACTACGGGACTAGCGGGACTCACAGATACGCAGTATTTT.

The J gene is TRBJ2-5, the V gene TRBV6-6, with D possibly matching TRBD2 (5 bases). Trimming stripped 2 bases from V and 5 bases from J, with 15 bases between. CDR1 and CDR2 (germline): MNHNY, SVGAGI (reference sequence). The CDR3 length is 15 residues. CDR3 amino acids: CASSYVGIGEETQYF. The CDR3 DNA follows: TGTGCCAGCAGTTACGTCGGGATCGGCGAGGAGACCCAGTACTTC.

The chain recombines TRBV20-1 with TRBJ2-2; either TRBD1 or TRBD2 may supply D (5 bases each). V gave up 0 bases and J gave up 3 bases, with 11 bases separating them. Germline CDR1 and CDR2: DFQATT and SNEGSKA (reference sequence). The length of the CDR3 is 15 residues. As DNA, the CDR3 is TGCAGTGCTAGAGACGGGACGGCGGACACCGGGGAGCTGTTTTTT. Translated, it gives CSARDGTADTGELFF.

This rearrangement joins TRBV20-1 to TRBJ1-5; 7 bases are shared with TRBD1. This CDR3 has 16 amino acids. The germline CDR1 and CDR2 sequences are DFQATT and SNEGSKA (reference sequence). J was trimmed by 4 bases and V by 0 bases; bases with no gene match: 9. The CDR3 region is CSARDPTGVPNQPQHF. CDR3 DNA: TGCAGTGCTAGAGATCCTACAGGGGTCCCTAATCAGCCCCAGCATTTT.

The chain combines TRBV5-1 with TRBJ1-5; D is undetermined. Germline-derived CDR1 and CDR2 are SGHRS and YFSETQ. Between the trimmed V and J ends, which lost 0 bases and 0 bases, there was a span of 7 bases. CDR3 length: 15 amino acids. The CDR3 reads CASSLDGNSNQPQHF. In DNA, the CDR3 is TGCGCCAGCAGCTTGGACGGAAATAGCAATCAGCCCCAGCATTTT.

This chain joins TRBV5-4 and TRBJ2-1; D not certain. Germline V gene lookup returns CDR1 SGHNT and CDR2 YYREEE (reference sequence). This CDR3 has 14 residues. Trimming took off 0 bases at V and 2 bases at J, with 6 bases between the two ends. The CDR3 bases are TGTGCCAGCAGCTTGGACAGAACCTACAATGAGCAGTTCTTC. Encoded protein: CASSLDRTYNEQFF.

The rearrangement uses TRBV5-8 and TRBJ1-4; D remains unclear. This CDR3 spans 15 amino acids. V dropped 4 bases and J dropped 5 bases, with 15 bases sitting between them. CDR1 and CDR2 from the germline V gene are SGHTS and YDEGEE. CDR3 nucleotides: TGTGCCAGCAGCCCCGAGGACCGACTAAATGAAAAACTGTTTTTT. It codes for CASSPEDRLNEKLFF.